One sample yielded the 4 T cell receptor beta chains listed below, sequenced in a study of shared clonotypes between healthy human individuals (dated by TCRdb to the early 2020s). Receptor libraries were prepared by the immunoSEQ multiplex PCR assay. In its TCRdb copy, this immuneACCESS table keeps in-frame sequences only and misses some clones. Where compared with another copy, unresolved V genes explain less than half of these, and the others have no known cause. This sample gives about 1.1 million clones in total; 60% to 85% of them show up just once. Of the sample, 0.89% is held by the ten largest clones. The material sequenced was memory CD4+ T cells from PBMCs. According to the study, the label for this sample's cell subset or site signals: CD45RA-negative fraction. Receptors originate from a young man in good health. Some clones in this sample may be carry-over from other donors' samples.

This clone is a singleton in its sample. The chain employs TRBV6-1 and TRBJ2-6; D is unresolved. Germline loops: CDR1 MNHNS, CDR2 SASEGT. V lost 8 bases and J 2 bases, leaving 13 bases between the germline ends. This CDR3 has 15 amino acids. The CDR3 region has the DNA TGTGCCAGCCAAATCCCCCCCCCTGGGGCCAACGTCCTGACTTTC. This gives the protein CASQIPPPGANVLTF.

Only one count was recorded for this clone. The chain has TRBV15 and TRBJ2-7; perhaps D is TRBD1 or TRBD2 (6 bases each). Germline V gene lookup returns CDR1 LNHNV and CDR2 YYDKDF (reference sequence). This CDR3 spans 13 amino acids. V was cut by 0 bases and J by 4 bases, with 7 bases left in between. The CDR3 region is CATSREGGYEQYF. CDR3 nucleotides: TGTGCCACCAGCAGAGAAGGGGGGTACGAGCAGTACTTC.

This chain uses TRBV21-1 with TRBJ2-1; TRBD2 reflects the table's D call only, with no check against the DNA. TRBV21-1 is assigned pseudogene status. The CDR3 covers 16 residues. The CDR3 nucleotides read TGTGCCAGCAGCAAAAGTTTTAGCGGGAGATGTGGGGAGCAGTTCTTC. Translated, it gives CASSKSFSGRCGEQFF.

This chain connects TRBV21-1 to TRBJ1-1; TRBD1, the D gene given by the table, was not confirmed from the DNA. TRBV21-1 is a recognized pseudogene. This CDR3 spans 17 amino acids. The CDR3 region has the DNA TGTGCCAGCAGCAAGGAAATCAGGGGGCGAGGGAGCACTGAAGCTTTCTTT. Translating gives CASSKEIRGRGSTEAFF.